This record covers a single T cell receptor beta chain. Per the original data handling: Amplified reference gene primers provided the basis for estimating nucleated cell counts. Some clones are missing from TCRdb's copy, which holds only in-frame ones; the method was immunoSEQ multiplex PCR. That table furnishes V, J and clone size, whereas the DNA furnished D and trimming. The sample holds under 300,000 clones, approximately 80% seen once. Germline CDR1 and CDR2: SGHTA and FQGTGA. V trimming: 4 bases; J trimming: 10 bases; junction bases outside the gene matches: 9. The CDR3 sequence is 16 residues long. The data stem from a study of blood T cell repertoires in COVID-19. Study-level background: Donors in the United States, Italy and Spain gave samples during acute or convalescent COVID-19. PBMCs, B-cell-depleted T cells, or T cells were the source of the cDNA or gDNA that made up the material.

This clonotype was sampled from a woman of 80 years or more with acute or convalescent COVID-19. This chain joins TRBV7-3 and TRBJ2-1; 14 bases align to TRBD2. The sample was peripheral blood. CDR3 nucleotide sequence: TGTGCCAGCAGCTCCGGACTAGCGGGGGGCCAAATGGAGCAGTTCTTC. It codes for CASSSGLAGGQMEQFF.